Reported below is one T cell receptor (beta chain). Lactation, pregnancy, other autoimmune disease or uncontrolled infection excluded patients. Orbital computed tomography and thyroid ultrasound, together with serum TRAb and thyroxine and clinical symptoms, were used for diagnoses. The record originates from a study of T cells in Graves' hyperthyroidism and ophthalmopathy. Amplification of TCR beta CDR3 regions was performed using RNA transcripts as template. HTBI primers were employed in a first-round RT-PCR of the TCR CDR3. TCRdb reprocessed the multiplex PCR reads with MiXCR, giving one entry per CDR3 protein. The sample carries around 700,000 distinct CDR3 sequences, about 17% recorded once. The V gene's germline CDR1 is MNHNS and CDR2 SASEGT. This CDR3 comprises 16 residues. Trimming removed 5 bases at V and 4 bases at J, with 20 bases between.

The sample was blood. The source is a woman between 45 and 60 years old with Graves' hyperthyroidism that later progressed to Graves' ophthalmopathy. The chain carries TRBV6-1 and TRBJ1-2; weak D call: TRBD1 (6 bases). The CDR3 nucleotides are TGTGCCAGCAGTAAAGGGGGGGGGACGGGGACCTATGGCTACACCTTC. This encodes CASSKGGGTGTYGYTF.